This T cell receptor (beta chain) was observed in a study of vaccination effects on CD4 cells after COVID-19 (dated by TCRdb to between 2020 and 2023). About the full investigation: In the ViraFEST assay, PBMC were stimulated with viral peptide pools, and antigen-specific CD4+ T cell clonotypes were then identified by expansion using TCR sequencing. Participants received two doses of either the BNT162b2 or the mRNA-1273 mRNA SARS-CoV-2 vaccine. Roughly 2.1 million PBMC per well were cultured in IMDM with around 5% human AB serum, 9 to 10 IU/ml IL-2 and gentamicin, plus 10 ug/ml peptides. SARS-CoV-2 spike-specific CD4+ TCR repertoires were compared before and after mRNA vaccination in COVID-19 convalescent patients and in infection-naive vaccine recipients. The full study included roughly 11 COVID-19 convalescent patients and several SARS-CoV-2-naive healthy vaccine recipients. The Oncomine TCR Beta short-read assay on an Illumina iSeq 100 was used to sequence cultures from other donors in the study. Paper-wide results and their limitations: Marked clonal contraction was observed in both infection-induced and vaccine-induced clones at late post-vaccination timepoints, consistent with waning T cell responses. Only a small number of convalescent patients were included, and no early post-infection timepoints were available, which limited the study. In healthy vaccine recipients, vaccine-induced clones were almost all SARS-CoV-2 mono-reactive, with only 1 of 255 being cross-reactive with common cold coronaviruses.

The library came from the immunoSEQ multiplex PCR assay. DNA from the CD4+ T cells that had been cultured and isolated underwent TCR beta CDR3 sequencing. The paper's data handling went like this. The analysis removed non-productive TCR sequences, trimmed reads to the CDR3 region, and retained only CDR3s that were 7 or more amino acids long. Antigen-specific clonotypes were identified with the MANAFEST web app by comparing expansion in peptide wells against reference cultures. For clones to be considered positive, expansion at FDR<0.05 versus reference and all other wells, an odds ratio above 5, and a frequency above 0.1% in two replicate wells were required. Clonotypes significantly expanded in SARS-CoV-2 spike wells and in at least one common cold coronavirus spike condition were defined as cross-reactive. CDR3 similarity was assessed by Levenshtein distance with the stringdist R package, and unrooted trees were built with ape in R 3.6.1. The source is immuneACCESS, and TCRdb retained only in-frame sequences with V and J called. Part of the clones is not carried over; for the studies checked, unresolved V genes explain less than half of this, and the remainder is unexplained. The V and J calls and clone size were taken over from that table, and D and trimming were inferred from the DNA. The sample table holds tens of thousands of clones, of which 60% to 80% were seen once. The top ten clonotypes cover over 2% of the sample.

From cysteine to phenylalanine, the CDR3 is 14 amino acids long. Only the CDR3 portion is preserved as DNA: 42 bases, with reading frame beginning at the first base. In the germline V gene, CDR1 corresponds to SGHTA and CDR2 to FQGTGA. After about 10 days of culture, CD4+ T cells were isolated with the EasySep CD4+ T cell isolation kit. Negative nucleocapsid antibody results before and after vaccination confirmed that the healthy vaccine recipients had no prior SARS-CoV-2 infection. Half of the culture medium was replaced with fresh IL-2-containing medium on days 3 and 7. Unless otherwise noted, each peptide stimulation condition was cultured in triplicate wells. Using Ficoll-Paque Plus gradient centrifugation, PBMC were separated from whole blood and then either used fresh or cryopreserved at -140C. The QIAamp micro DNA kit was used to extract genomic DNA from the cultured CD4+ T cells. This clone was seen a handful of times. It lacks a known antigen. An end of the junction differs from the germline gene, which may be a read error.

Sequencing was performed on CD4+ T cells from PBMCs cultured without peptide, taken before COVID-19 vaccination. The sequence joins TRBV7-3 to TRBJ1-2; the junction holds 9 bases that match TRBD1. The sequence came from a human donor who received a COVID-19 vaccine. This receptor has the CDR3 CASSVTGGIGGYTF. The DNA reads TGTGCCAGCAGCGTAACAGGGGGCATAGGTGGCTACACCTTC.